This T cell receptor beta chain was obtained from a study of CD8+CD57+ T cells in acquired aplastic anemia. The wider study: Sorted CD4+ and CD8+ cells gave an average of approximately 3 ug of DNA. Healthy donors had, on average, around 10 million reads for their CD4+ cells. Study findings and constraints: Patients did not significantly differ from controls in CD8+ Simpson's diversity.

The V segment lost 4 bases and the J segment 2 bases; nucleotides outside the gene matches: 6. Looked up from germline, CDR1 is LGHNA and CDR2 is YNFKEQ. The CDR3 spans 17 residues. This clonotype has a count of ten or more. Its antigen is unknown. Genomic DNA acted as the template from which TCR beta VDJ combination and CDR3 sequence profiling were carried out. TCRdb fed the reads into MiXCR, producing one record per CDR3 protein. The sample lists about 180,000 distinct CDR3 sequences; roughly half were seen once. The V call is TRBV4-2, the J call TRBJ2-3, with 13 bases that match TRBD2. This receptor was obtained from a human donor in good health. Material for sequencing was sorted CD4+, CD8+, or CD8+CD57+ T cells (not recorded which) from PBMCs. The DNA for the CDR3 is TGTGCCAGCAGCCCAGCGGGACTAGCGGGACTCACAGATACGCAGTATTTT. As protein: CASSPAGLAGLTDTQYF.